This TCR beta chain was profiled in a study of memory CD4+ T cells and cytomegalovirus serostatus. Study findings and constraints: Suggested: most of the CMV-linked TCR signature lies in CD4+ memory cells. CD4+ memory repertoires contained about 40% of the 164 reported CMV TCRbeta sequences.

This clone is a singleton in its sample. Its target is unknown. The sort gate was single viable CD3+CD4+CD8-CD45RO+ cells for memory CD4+ T cells. Serostatus was set by detecting CMV pp150, pp28, p38, p52 IgG. CD4+ T cells were isolated by positive magnetic selection. Per germline, CDR1 SNHLY and CDR2 FYNNEI. V was clipped by 4 bases and J by 3 bases, with 5 bases between them. CDR3 size: 12 residues. TCRdb's copy holds only in-frame clones and misses some; the assay was immunoSEQ multiplex PCR. The sample has roughly 42,000 clones; approximately 84% are singletons. The clonotype originates from an adult in good health and CMV-seronegative. This chain links TRBV2 with TRBJ2-3, with D uncertain. Sequencing was carried out using memory CD4+ T cells from blood. The CDR3 sequence is CASSVETDTQYF. Written as DNA, the CDR3 is TGTGCCAGCAGTGTAGAGACAGATACGCAGTATTTT.